Following are 8 T cell receptor beta chains from one sample sequenced in a study of tumor-infiltrating lymphocytes in oesophageal squamous cell carcinoma. TCRdb reprocessed the PCR reads with MiXCR, giving one entry per CDR3 protein. The table has 18,000 or so distinct CDR3 sequences, 39% seen once. Source material: esophageal tumor tissue. The receptors were sampled from a male donor with esophageal squamous cell carcinoma.

This clonotype was seen many times. The chain combines TRBV5-5 with TRBJ2-5; D could derive from TRBD1 or TRBD2 (5 bases each). The CDR3 loop spans 12 amino acids. The V gene's germline CDR1 is SGHKS and CDR2 YYEKEE (reference sequence). V lost 3 bases to trimming and J lost 5 bases, with 8 bases between them. For the CDR3, the DNA is TGTGCCAGCAGCTGGGACGAGGAGACCCAGTACTTC. Amino acid sequence: CASSWDEETQYF.

The chain uses TRBV7-6 and TRBJ2-4, with a possible D match to TRBD1 (5 bases). The DNA end is a closer match to TRBJ2-1, so the J assignment may be wrong. CDR1 and CDR2 from the germline V gene are SGHVS and FNYEAQ. CDR3 size: 14 residues. CDR3 DNA: TGTGCCAGCAGCTTAGGGGGCCTCCTCGGCGAGCAGTTCTTC. Its translation: CASSLGGLLGEQFF.

The chain employs TRBV7-2 and TRBJ2-6, with D hard to call. Trimming removed 5 bases from V and 0 bases from J, with 5 bases in between. The length of the CDR3 is 14 residues. In germline, CDR1 is SGHTA, CDR2 FQGNSA. The CDR3: CASSRNSGANVLTF. DNA of the CDR3: TGTGCCAGCAGCCGAAACTCTGGGGCCAACGTCCTGACTTTC.

This clonotype showed up just once. A read error is likely, as this CDR3 ends without the conserved phenylalanine or tryptophan. No DNA is shown, since the ends of the CDR3 on it are uncertain; the CDR3 is the one TCRdb lists. V usage is TRBV2 and J usage is TRBJ2-1; the table names TRBD1, a call not compared with the DNA. From germline, CDR1 is SNHLY and CDR2 FYNNEI. The CDR3 is 9 residues long, counting both termini. The CDR3 loop reads CASSGAGSV.

Many counts were recorded for this clonotype. The V call is TRBV4-1, the J call TRBJ2-7, with 9 positions matching TRBD1. The V and J ends lost 4 bases and 5 bases, in that order; junction bases with no gene match: 9. Germline-derived CDR1 and CDR2 are MGHRA and YSYEKL. The CDR3 extends over 15 amino acids. DNA of the CDR3: TGCGCCAGCAGCCCAGAGGGACAGGGCCTGGACGAGCAGTACTTC. Amino acid sequence: CASSPEGQGLDEQYF.

Ten or more counts support this clonotype. This may come from a read error, since a much larger clone is one base off. The V gene is TRBV12-3 or TRBV12-4, the J gene TRBJ2-5; 9 bases match TRBD2. V was clipped by 7 bases and J by 11 bases; unmatched bases: 17. The CDR3 contains 15 residues. This CDR3 is CASTRWREGVNEQYF. The CDR3 region has the DNA TGTGCCAGCACCCGATGGCGGGAGGGGGTCAATGAGCAGTACTTC.

The V gene is TRBV2, the J gene TRBJ2-5, with D tentatively TRBD1 or TRBD2 (5 bases each). The tail of the sequence fits TRBJ2-7 better, so the J call may be wrong. The CDR3 has 15 residues. Germline-derived CDR1 and CDR2 are SNHLY and FYNNEI. The CDR3 region has the DNA TGTGCCAGCAGTGAAGGGTCGCTGGCTGGGACCGAGCAGTACTTC. Translating it yields CASSEGSLAGTEQYF.

The V gene is TRBV15, the J gene TRBJ1-5; D is undetermined. V shed 1 base and J shed 0 bases, with 13 bases lying between them. Germline lookup yields CDR1 LNHNV and CDR2 YYDKDF (reference sequence). The CDR3 spans 17 residues. CDR3 sequence reads: CATSRVSGSYSNQPQHF. The CDR3 DNA is TGTGCCACCAGCAGAGTTTCAGGAAGCTATAGCAATCAGCCCCAGCATTTT.